Sequencing of this T cell receptor beta chain was carried out in a study of OX40 agonist ivuxolimab in advanced cancers. Study in general: Three patients, one with hepatocellular carcinoma and two with cutaneous melanoma, achieved partial responses. Study-wide results and caveats: A proportion of nonresponders additionally exhibited low normalized T-cell clonal expansion. CD8+ T cells averaged more expanded clones than CD4+.

Produced via immunoSEQ multiplex PCR; TCRdb's table is partial and in-frame only. This repertoire shows 65,000 to 95,000 clones, roughly nine tenths found once; its top ten account for 2.3%. Points on this clone: As yet, its antigen is unknown.

This clonotype was obtained from an adult with an advanced solid tumor such as melanoma, head and neck, liver or kidney cancer. Sample: CD4+ or CD8+ T cells sorted from blood, taken in a trial of the OX40 agonist ivuxolimab.

This chain's CDR3 is CAWRQAPNQPQHF. CDR3 DNA: TGTGCCTGGAGGCAGGCGCCAAATCAGCCCCAGCATTTT. This chain links TRBV30 with TRBJ1-5; D is unresolved. Trimming removed 3 bases from V and 4 bases from J, with 10 bases in between. The CDR3 has 13 residues. Germline V gene lookup returns CDR1 GTSNPN and CDR2 SVGIG (reference sequence).